This T cell receptor (beta chain) comes out of a study of CD8+CD57+ T cells in acquired aplastic anemia. Study-level information: DNA from sorted CD4+ and CD8+ cells averaged around 3 ug. Mean read depth for CD4+ cells from healthy donors was some 11 million. The study's findings and limits: No significant patient-versus-control difference appeared in CD8+ Simpson's diversity. Between patients and controls, roughly 29 CD8+ CDR3 sequences were found in common.

This clonotype showed up many times. Its antigen is still unknown. Investigators profiled TCR beta VDJ and CDR3 from genomic DNA template. TCRdb called the reads again in MiXCR, with one record for every CDR3 protein. The repertoire has about 140,000 distinct CDR3 sequences, 41% of them found once; the top ten carry less than 8.5%. The CDR3 totals 12 residues. From germline, CDR1 is DFQATT and CDR2 SNEGSKA (reference sequence). Trimming removed 4 bases at V and 5 bases at J, with 11 bases between. The TCR comes from a human donor in good health, serving as a control. Sequencing used sorted CD4+, CD8+, or CD8+CD57+ T cells (not recorded which) from PBMCs. The gene calls are TRBV20-1 and TRBJ1-2, with a possible D match to TRBD1 (6 bases). The CDR3 bases are TGCAGTGCTACCAAGGGGGAATATGGCTACACCTTC. This translates into CSATKGEYGYTF.